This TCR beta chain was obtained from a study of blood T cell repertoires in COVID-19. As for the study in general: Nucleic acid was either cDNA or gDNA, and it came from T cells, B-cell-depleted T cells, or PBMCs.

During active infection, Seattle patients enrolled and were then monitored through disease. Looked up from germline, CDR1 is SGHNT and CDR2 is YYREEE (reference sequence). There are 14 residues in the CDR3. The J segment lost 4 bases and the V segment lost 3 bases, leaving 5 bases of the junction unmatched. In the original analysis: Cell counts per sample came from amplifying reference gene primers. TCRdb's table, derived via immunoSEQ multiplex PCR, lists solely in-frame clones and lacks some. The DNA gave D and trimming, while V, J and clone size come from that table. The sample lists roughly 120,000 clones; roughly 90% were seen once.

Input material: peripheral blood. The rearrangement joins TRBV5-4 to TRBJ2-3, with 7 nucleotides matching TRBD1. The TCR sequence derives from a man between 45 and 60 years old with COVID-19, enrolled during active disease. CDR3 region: CASSSGQQADTQYF. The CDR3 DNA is TGTGCCAGCAGCTCGGGACAGCAGGCAGATACGCAGTATTTT.